This T cell receptor (beta chain) came from a study of cytomegalovirus exposure and HLA in healthy donors. Study-level information: Earlier findings included 90 million to 120 million unique TCR beta sequences obtained from roughly 200 million T cells.

Details on this clone: Its antigen is as yet unknown.

Study-wide points: Using a false discovery rate of 0.05, a later analysis showed that some 16,000 TCR beta sequences were associated with HLA alleles. Some TCR beta chains (approximately 180 of them) were listed as cytomegalovirus-associated. Rarity held for most TCR sequences, but there were some public TCRs that occurred in many donors.

V gave up 1 base and J gave up 4 bases, with 5 bases separating them. This CDR3 has 13 amino acids. Germline CDR1 reads SGHTA; CDR2 reads FQGNSA. Researchers ran the PCR with 60 Vbeta and 13 Jbeta primers. The data were produced by immunoSEQ multiplex PCR, yet TCRdb's version contains in-frame clones alone and is incomplete. The sample carries 55,000 or so clones, around 70% recorded once. The chain uses TRBV7-2 and TRBJ1-3; possibly TRBD1 for D (5 bases). The specimen was PBMCs. This TCR was recovered from a man between 18 and 29 years old in good health and CMV-seronegative. As DNA, the CDR3 is TGTGCCAGCAGCTTAGGACAGGGAAACACCATATATTTT. Translated, it gives CASSLGQGNTIYF.